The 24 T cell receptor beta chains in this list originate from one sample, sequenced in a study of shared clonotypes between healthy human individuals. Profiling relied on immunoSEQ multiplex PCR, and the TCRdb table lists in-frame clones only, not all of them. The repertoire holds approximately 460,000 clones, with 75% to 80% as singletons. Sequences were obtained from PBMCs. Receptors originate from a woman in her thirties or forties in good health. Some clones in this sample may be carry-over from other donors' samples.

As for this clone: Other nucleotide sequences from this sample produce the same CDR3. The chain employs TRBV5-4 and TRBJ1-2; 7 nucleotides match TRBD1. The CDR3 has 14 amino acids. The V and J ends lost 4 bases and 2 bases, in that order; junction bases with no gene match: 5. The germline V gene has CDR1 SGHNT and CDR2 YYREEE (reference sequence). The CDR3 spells CASSPPGQNYGYTF. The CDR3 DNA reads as TGTGCCAGCAGCCCCCCGGGACAGAACTATGGCTACACCTTC.

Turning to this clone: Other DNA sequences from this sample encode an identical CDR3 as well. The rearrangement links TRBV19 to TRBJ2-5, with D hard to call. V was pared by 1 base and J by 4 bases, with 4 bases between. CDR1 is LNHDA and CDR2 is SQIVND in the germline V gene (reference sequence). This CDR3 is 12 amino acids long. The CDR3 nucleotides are TGTGCCAGTAGTATAGCTGGAGAGACCCAGTACTTC. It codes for CASSIAGETQYF.

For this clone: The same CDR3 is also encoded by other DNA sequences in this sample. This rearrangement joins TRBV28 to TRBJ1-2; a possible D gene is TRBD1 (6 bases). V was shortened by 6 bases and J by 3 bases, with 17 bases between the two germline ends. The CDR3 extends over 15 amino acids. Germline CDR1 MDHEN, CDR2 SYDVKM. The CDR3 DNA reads TGTGCCAGCAGCTTAACGACAGGACCTTACTATGGCTACACCTTC. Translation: CASSLTTGPYYGYTF.

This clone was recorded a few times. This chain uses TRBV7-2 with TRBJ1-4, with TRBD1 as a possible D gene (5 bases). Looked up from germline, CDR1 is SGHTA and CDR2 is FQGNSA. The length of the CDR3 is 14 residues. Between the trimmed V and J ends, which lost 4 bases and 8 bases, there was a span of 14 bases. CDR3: CASSSPPGGEKLFF. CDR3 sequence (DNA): TGTGCCAGCAGCTCCCCGCCCGGGGGGGAAAAACTGTTTTTT.

CDR3 DNA sequence: TGTGCCAGCAGAGCAGACAGGGGGTTGACCGCCGAGCAGTACTTC. This translates into CASRADRGLTAEQYF. The rearrangement links TRBV28 to TRBJ2-7; TRBD1 matches at 9 bases. The J segment lost 6 bases and the V segment lost 6 bases, leaving 12 bases of the junction unmatched. This CDR3 is built from 15 residues. Germline CDR1 is MDHEN and CDR2 is SYDVKM.

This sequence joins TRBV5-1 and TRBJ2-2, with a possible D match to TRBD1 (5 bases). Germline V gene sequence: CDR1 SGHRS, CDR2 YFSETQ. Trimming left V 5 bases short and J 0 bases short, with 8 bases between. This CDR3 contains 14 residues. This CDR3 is CASRTEANTGELFF. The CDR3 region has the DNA TGCGCCAGCAGGACAGAAGCGAACACCGGGGAGCTGTTTTTT.

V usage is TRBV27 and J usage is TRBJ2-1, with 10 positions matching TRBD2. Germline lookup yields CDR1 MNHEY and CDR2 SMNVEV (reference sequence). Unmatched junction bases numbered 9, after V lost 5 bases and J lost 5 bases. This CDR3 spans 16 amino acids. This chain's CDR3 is CASSDQSGRVHNEQFF. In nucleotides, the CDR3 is TGTGCCAGCAGTGACCAGAGCGGGAGGGTCCACAATGAGCAGTTCTTC.

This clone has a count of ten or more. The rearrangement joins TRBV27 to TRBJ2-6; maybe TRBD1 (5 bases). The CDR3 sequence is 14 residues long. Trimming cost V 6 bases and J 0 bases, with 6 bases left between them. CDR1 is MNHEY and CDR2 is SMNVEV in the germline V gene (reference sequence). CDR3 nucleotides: TGTGCCAGCAGCCAGGGCTCTGGGGCCAACGTCCTGACTTTC. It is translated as CASSQGSGANVLTF.

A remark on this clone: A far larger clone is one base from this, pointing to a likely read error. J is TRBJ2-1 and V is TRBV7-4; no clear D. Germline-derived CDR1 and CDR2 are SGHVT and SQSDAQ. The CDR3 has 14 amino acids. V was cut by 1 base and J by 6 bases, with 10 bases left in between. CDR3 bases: TGTGCCAGCAGCTTAGAGGACGGCACCAATGAGCAGTTCTTC. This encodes CASSLEDGTNEQFF.

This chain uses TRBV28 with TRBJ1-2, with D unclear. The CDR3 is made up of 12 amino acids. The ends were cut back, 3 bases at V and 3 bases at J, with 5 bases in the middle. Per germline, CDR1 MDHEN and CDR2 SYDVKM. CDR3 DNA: TGTGCCAGCAGTTTTGGGTACTATGGCTACACCTTC. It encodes CASSFGYYGYTF.

The CDR3 nucleotides read TGTGCCAGCAGTTACTCTATAGACAGGGGCGACGAGCAGTACTTC. Translating it yields CASSYSIDRGDEQYF. V and J are TRBV6-6 and TRBJ2-7, with TRBD1 identical over 8 bases. CDR3 length: 15 amino acids. The germline CDR1 and CDR2 sequences are MNHNY and SVGAGI (reference sequence). The trim removed 0 bases at V and 5 bases at J, leaving 6 bases unmatched.

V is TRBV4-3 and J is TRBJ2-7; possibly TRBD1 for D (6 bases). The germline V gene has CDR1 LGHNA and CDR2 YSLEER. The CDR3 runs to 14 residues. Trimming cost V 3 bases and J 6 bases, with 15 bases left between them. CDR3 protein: CASSQGTGLVEQYF. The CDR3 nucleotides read TGCGCCAGCAGCCAGGGAACAGGGTTGGTCGAGCAGTACTTC.

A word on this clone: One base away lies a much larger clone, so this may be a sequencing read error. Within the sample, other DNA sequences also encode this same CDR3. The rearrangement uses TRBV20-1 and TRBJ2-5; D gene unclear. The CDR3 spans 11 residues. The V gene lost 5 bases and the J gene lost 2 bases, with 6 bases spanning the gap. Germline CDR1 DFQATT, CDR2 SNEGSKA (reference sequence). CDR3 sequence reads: CSADSQETQYF. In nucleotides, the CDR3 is TGCAGTGCTGACTCGCAAGAGACCCAGTACTTC.

CDR3 coding DNA: TGCGCCAGCAGTATACTAGAAAGCTCCTACGAGCAGTACTTC. It is translated as CASSILESSYEQYF. This chain joins TRBV10-2 and TRBJ2-5; D may be TRBD2 (5 bases). The DNA matches TRBJ2-7 better at its end, which makes the J call doubtful. Per the germline V gene, CDR1 is WSHSY and CDR2 is SAAADI. The CDR3 is made up of 14 amino acids.

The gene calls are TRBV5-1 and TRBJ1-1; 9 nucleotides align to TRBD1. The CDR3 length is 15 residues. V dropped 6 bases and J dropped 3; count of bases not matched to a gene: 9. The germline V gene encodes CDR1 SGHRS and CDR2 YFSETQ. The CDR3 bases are TGCGCCAGCACGAGAGACCGGACAGGGGACACTGAAGCTTTCTTT. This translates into CASTRDRTGDTEAFF.

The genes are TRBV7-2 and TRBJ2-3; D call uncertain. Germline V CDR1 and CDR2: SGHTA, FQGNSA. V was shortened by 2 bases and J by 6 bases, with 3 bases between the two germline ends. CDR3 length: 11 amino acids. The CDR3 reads CASSLYDTQYF. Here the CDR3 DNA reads TGTGCCAGCAGCTTATATGATACGCAGTATTTT.

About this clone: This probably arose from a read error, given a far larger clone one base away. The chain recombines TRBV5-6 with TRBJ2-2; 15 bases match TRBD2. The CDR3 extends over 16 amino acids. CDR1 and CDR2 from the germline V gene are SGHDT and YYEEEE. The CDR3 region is CTSSKGLAGGPGELFF. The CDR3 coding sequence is TGTACCAGCAGCAAGGGACTAGCGGGAGGTCCCGGGGAGCTGTTTTTT.

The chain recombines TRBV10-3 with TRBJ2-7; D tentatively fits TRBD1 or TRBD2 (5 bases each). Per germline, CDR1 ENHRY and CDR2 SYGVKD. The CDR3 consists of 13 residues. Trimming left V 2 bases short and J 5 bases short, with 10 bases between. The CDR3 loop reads CAISEGGIDEQYF. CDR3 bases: TGTGCCATCAGTGAGGGGGGAATCGACGAGCAGTACTTC.

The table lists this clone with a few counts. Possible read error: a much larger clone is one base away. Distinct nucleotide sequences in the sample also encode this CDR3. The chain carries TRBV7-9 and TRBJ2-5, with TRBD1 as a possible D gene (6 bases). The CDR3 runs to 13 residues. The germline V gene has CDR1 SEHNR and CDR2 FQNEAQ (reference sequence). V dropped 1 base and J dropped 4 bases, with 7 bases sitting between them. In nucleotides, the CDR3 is TGTGCCAGCAGCTTAGTAGGGGGAGAGACCCAGTACTTC. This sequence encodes CASSLVGGETQYF.

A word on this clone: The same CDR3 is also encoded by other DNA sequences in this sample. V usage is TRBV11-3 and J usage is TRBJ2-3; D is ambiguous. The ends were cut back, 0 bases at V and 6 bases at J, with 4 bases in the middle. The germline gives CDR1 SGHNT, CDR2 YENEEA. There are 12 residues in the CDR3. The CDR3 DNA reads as TGTGCCAGCAGCTTAGAGGGTGATACGCAGTATTTT. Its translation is CASSLEGDTQYF.

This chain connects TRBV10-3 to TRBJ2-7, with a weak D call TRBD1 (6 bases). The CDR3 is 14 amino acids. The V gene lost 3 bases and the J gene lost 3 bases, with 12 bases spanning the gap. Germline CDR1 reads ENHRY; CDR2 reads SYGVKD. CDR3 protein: CAISDIGTLYEQYF. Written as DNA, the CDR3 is TGTGCCATCAGTGATATCGGGACACTCTACGAGCAGTACTTC.

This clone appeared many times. The CDR3 coding sequence is TGTGCCAGCAGCCCGACTAGCGGAAGCTACCAGTACTTC. This gives the protein CASSPTSGSYQYF. The gene calls are TRBV7-2 and TRBJ2-5; TRBD2 aligns across 9 bases. Germline V gives CDR1 SGHTA, CDR2 FQGNSA. The length of the CDR3 is 13 residues. V lost 5 bases to trimming and J lost 10 bases; unmatched junction nucleotides: 8.

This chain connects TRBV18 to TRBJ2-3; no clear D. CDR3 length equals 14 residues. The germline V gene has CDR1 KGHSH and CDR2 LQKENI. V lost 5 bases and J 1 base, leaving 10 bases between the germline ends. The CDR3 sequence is CASSTDGGTDTQYF. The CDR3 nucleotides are TGTGCCAGCTCAACCGACGGTGGCACAGATACGCAGTATTTT.

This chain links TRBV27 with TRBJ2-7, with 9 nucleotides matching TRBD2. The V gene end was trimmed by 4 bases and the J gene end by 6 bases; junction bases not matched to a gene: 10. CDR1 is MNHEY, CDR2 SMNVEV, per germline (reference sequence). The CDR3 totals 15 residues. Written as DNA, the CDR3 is TGTGCCAGCAGTTGGCGGGGGGGGACTAGCCGCGAGCAGTACTTC. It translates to CASSWRGGTSREQYF.